This T cell receptor beta chain was recovered during a study of CD8 T cells in ankylosing spondylitis. Molecular-barcoded quantitative 5'-RACE produced these TCR beta libraries. TCRdb fed the 5' RACE reads into MiXCR, producing one record per CDR3 protein. The table includes 130,000 or so distinct CDR3 sequences, around 7% detected once. Trimming took 8 bases from V and 1 from J; bases not matched to a gene: 3. CDR1 is MGHDK and CDR2 is SYGVNS in the germline V gene. The CDR3 extends over 15 amino acids. This clonotype turned up a few times. This chain connects TRBV25-1 to TRBJ1-5; 12 nucleotides line up with TRBD1. This TCR came from a male donor with ankylosing spondylitis or in good health (not recorded which). Sequencing was performed on blood, either unsorted or a sorted T cell fraction (not recorded which). CDR3 nucleotide sequence: TGTGCCAGCGGGACAGGGGGCTTGAGCAATCAGCCCCAGCATTTT. Its protein is CASGTGGLSNQPQHF.